The 29 T cell receptor beta chains reported below all come from one sample, sequenced in a study of patients and donors after allogeneic stem cell transplantation. MiXCR, run by TCRdb on the RT-PCR reads, gives a single entry per CDR3 protein. The data contain approximately 140,000 distinct CDR3 sequences, approximately 35% of them singletons. Sequenced: blood, either unsorted or a sorted T cell fraction (not recorded which). The source of these receptors is a human donor who was either an allogeneic HSCT recipient or a stem cell or donor lymphocyte infusion donor (not recorded which). It is not recorded whose cells these are; they may come from a transplant donor.

V and J are TRBV7-2 and TRBJ1-1; D is unresolved. The germline V gene encodes CDR1 SGHTA and CDR2 FQGNSA. The CDR3 contains 14 residues. Trimming cost V 5 bases and J 1 base, with 11 bases left between them. The CDR3 DNA reads TGTGCCAGCAGCATCTCCAGTGGGAACACTGAAGCTTTCTTT. Translated, it gives CASSISSGNTEAFF.

This clonotype was seen a few times. The J gene is TRBJ1-1, the V gene TRBV6-2 or TRBV6-3, with D uncertain. Trimming shortened V by 10 bases and J by 1 base, and 13 bases separated the two germline ends. Germline V gives CDR1 MNHEY, CDR2 SVGEGT. This CDR3 contains 13 residues. Here the CDR3 reads CATSRVPNTEAFF. The CDR3 nucleotides read TGTGCCACCTCCCGAGTCCCGAACACTGAAGCTTTCTTT.

As DNA, the CDR3 is TGTGCCATCAGTTCAGCGGGGGCGAGCACAGATACGCAGTATTTT. Protein sequence: CAISSAGASTDTQYF. The chain carries TRBV10-3 and TRBJ2-3, with 8 bases aligning to TRBD2. This CDR3 region has 15 residues. The V gene's germline CDR1 is ENHRY and CDR2 SYGVKD. The trim removed 5 bases at V and 0 bases at J, leaving 4 bases unmatched.

V gene TRBV29-1 combines with J gene TRBJ1-2; tentative D call: TRBD1 (5 bases). With 7 bases removed from V and 6 bases from J, the gap between germline ends came to 21 bases. In germline, CDR1 is SQVTM, CDR2 ANQGSEA. The CDR3 runs 14 residues. The CDR3 reads CSALGLAQANGYTF. The CDR3 DNA sequence: TGCAGCGCCCTCGGCCTTGCACAGGCGAATGGCTACACCTTC.

This clonotype was recorded a few times. The rearrangement links TRBV29-1 to TRBJ1-1; D remains ambiguous. The CDR3 loop spans 13 amino acids. Trimming left V 5 bases short and J 0 bases short, with 10 bases between. The germline V gene encodes CDR1 SQVTM and CDR2 ANQGSEA. This CDR3 is CSVNPGLNTEAFF. The DNA of the CDR3 is TGCAGCGTTAACCCCGGCTTGAACACTGAAGCTTTCTTT. Full variable domain (missing parts from reference TRBV29-1 and TRBJ1-1): SAVISQKPSRDICQRGTSLTIQCQVDSQVTMMFWYRQQPGQSLTLIATANQGSEATYESGFVIDKFPISRPNLTFSTLTVSNMSPEDSSIYLCSVNPGLNTEAFFGQGTRLTVV.

The chain recombines TRBV12-3 or TRBV12-4 with TRBJ2-3; a weak D match, TRBD2 (6 bases). This CDR3 region has 11 residues. V lost 3 bases to trimming and J lost 9 bases, with 7 bases between them. Written as DNA, the CDR3 is TGTGCCAGCAGTTTGCGGGGAACGCAGTATTTT. Protein sequence: CASSLRGTQYF.

This clonotype was seen more than once but under ten times. The chain joins TRBV12-3 or TRBV12-4 to TRBJ1-2; 12 bases align to TRBD1. The CDR3 spans 16 residues. The V gene end was trimmed by 7 bases and the J gene end by 1 base; junction bases not matched to a gene: 7. The CDR3 reads CASTRDRGQGNYGYTF. Written as DNA, the CDR3 is TGTGCCAGCACCCGGGACAGGGGGCAGGGTAACTATGGCTACACCTTC.

This clonotype came up once. The chain recombines TRBV7-3 with TRBJ2-1; TRBD2 matches 15 bases. CDR1 is SGHTA, CDR2 FQGTGA, per germline. The CDR3 has 18 amino acids. V lost 5 bases to trimming and J lost 0 bases; unmatched junction nucleotides: 5. As DNA, the CDR3 is TGTGCCAGCAGCACCCGGACTAGCGGGGGGGGCTCCTACAATGAGCAGTTCTTC. This codes for CASSTRTSGGGSYNEQFF.

This clonotype has more than one count but fewer than ten. The chain is built from TRBV25-1 and TRBJ1-2; D might be TRBD1 (6 bases). Trimming left V 7 bases short and J 8 bases short, with 14 bases between. The CDR3 spans 12 residues. Per germline, CDR1 MGHDK and CDR2 SYGVNS. This CDR3 is CASKIGQTGYTF. In DNA form, the CDR3 reads TGTGCCAGCAAAATCGGACAGACAGGCTACACCTTC.

In the case of this clonotype: Because it lacks the conserved phenylalanine or tryptophan at the end, this CDR3 is likely a read error. Because the CDR3's place on the DNA is in doubt, the DNA is left out and the CDR3 is given as listed by TCRdb. The chain recombines TRBV12-3 or TRBV12-4 with TRBJ1-1. The CDR3 totals 9 residues, both ends included. The CDR3 protein is CASSLLSLR.

The gene calls are TRBV20-1 and TRBJ1-6; D remains ambiguous. Germline values: CDR1 DFQATT, CDR2 SNEGSKA (reference sequence). Trimming removed 6 bases from V and 4 bases from J, with 10 bases in between. This CDR3 spans 13 amino acids. The CDR3 region has the DNA TGCAGTGCGATCGACCTATATAATTCACCCCTCCACTTT. This sequence encodes CSAIDLYNSPLHF.

This clonotype was detected a few times. This sequence joins TRBV12-3 or TRBV12-4 and TRBJ2-4; D gene ambiguous. The V gene lost 3 bases and the J gene lost 0 bases, with 9 bases spanning the gap. CDR3 length equals 15 residues. The CDR3 sequence is CASSFPGRAKNIQYF. The CDR3, as DNA: TGTGCCAGCAGTTTCCCCGGACGAGCCAAAAACATTCAGTACTTC.

V and J are TRBV4-3 and TRBJ2-1; D is undetermined. Germline CDR1 is LGHNA and CDR2 is YSLEER. Trimming removed 0 bases at V and 0 bases at J, with 12 bases between. The CDR3 spans 17 residues. This chain's CDR3 is CASSQDRLRSSYNEQFF. The CDR3 DNA reads as TGCGCCAGCAGCCAAGACCGACTCCGAAGCTCCTACAATGAGCAGTTCTTC.

This clonotype has a handful of counts. The J gene is TRBJ1-1, the V gene TRBV10-3, with D tentatively TRBD1 (5 bases). This CDR3 is 12 amino acids long. From germline, CDR1 is ENHRY and CDR2 SYGVKD. The ends were cut back, 6 bases at V and 6 bases at J, with 11 bases in the middle. CDR3 region: CAISRGEAEAFF. In nucleotides, the CDR3 is TGTGCCATCAGCCGGGGGGAGGCTGAAGCTTTCTTT.

The V gene is TRBV3-1, the J gene TRBJ1-2, with D unclear. V was cut by 0 bases and J by 6 bases, with 8 bases left in between. The CDR3 is made up of 13 amino acids. CDR1 and CDR2 (germline): LGHDT, YNNKEL (reference sequence). CDR3 sequence reads: CASSQERVNGYTF. CDR3 bases: TGTGCCAGCAGCCAAGAGAGGGTAAATGGCTACACCTTC.

This clonotype was recorded only once. The rearrangement uses TRBV6-5 and TRBJ2-5, with TRBD2 matching over 7 bases. The ends lost 6 bases at V and 6 bases at J; junction bases unmatched: 16. CDR3 length: 16 residues. The germline gives CDR1 MNHEY, CDR2 SVGAGI. In DNA, the CDR3 is TGTGCCAGCAGCTCCGTTCAAGCGGGGCCTTTTCAGACCCAGTACTTC. This encodes CASSSVQAGPFQTQYF.

This clonotype was counted between two and nine times. V and J are TRBV20-1 and TRBJ1-1; D is unresolved. The CDR3 has 15 amino acids. The V gene lost 0 bases and the J gene lost 5 bases, with 16 bases spanning the gap. Germline V gene data show CDR1 as DFQATT and CDR2 as SNEGSKA (reference sequence). The CDR3 here is CSARDDTNMDTEAFF. For the CDR3, the DNA is TGCAGTGCTAGAGATGACACAAACATGGATACTGAAGCTTTCTTT.

The J gene is TRBJ1-6, the V gene TRBV7-6; D not resolved. V lost 1 base and J lost 10, with 11 bases in between. CDR3 length: 14 amino acids. CDR1 and CDR2 from the germline V gene are SGHVS and FNYEAQ. CDR3 in DNA: TGTGCCAGCAGCTTAGGGCAGGTTGGCTCACCCCTCCACTTT. Protein product: CASSLGQVGSPLHF.

V usage is TRBV5-1 and J usage is TRBJ1-1; 8 bases align to TRBD1. Germline V CDR1 and CDR2: SGHRS, YFSETQ. J lost 7 bases, V lost 9 bases, and 11 bases had no gene match. This CDR3 comprises 13 residues. DNA of the CDR3: TGCGCCACCCGCCCGGACAGGGAGGATGAAGCTTTCTTT. Its translation: CATRPDREDEAFF.

The chain recombines TRBV6-6 with TRBJ1-6; D is unresolved. The CDR3 loop spans 14 amino acids. The V end lost 5 bases, the J end lost 8 bases, and 13 bases lay between the germline ends. The germline gives CDR1 MNHNY, CDR2 SVGAGI (reference sequence). CDR3: CASSPDETYSPLHF. In nucleotides, the CDR3 is TGTGCCAGCAGTCCCGATGAGACCTATTCACCCCTCCACTTT.

V gene TRBV12-3 or TRBV12-4 combines with J gene TRBJ2-5; D is ambiguous. V gave up 6 bases and J gave up 3 bases, with 5 bases separating them. The CDR3 has 11 residues. The CDR3 coding sequence is TGTGCCAGCAGGGACGAAGAGACCCAGTACTTC. It codes for CASRDEETQYF.

The chain recombines TRBV24-1 with TRBJ2-5; D call uncertain. V shed 5 bases and J shed 0 bases, with 9 bases lying between them. CDR1 and CDR2 from the germline V gene are KGHDR and SFDVKD. CDR3 length equals 14 residues. The CDR3 here is CATSGIQNQETQYF. CDR3 sequence (DNA): TGTGCCACCAGTGGTATTCAGAACCAAGAGACCCAGTACTTC.

The chain recombines TRBV19 with TRBJ1-5; D perhaps matches TRBD1 (5 bases). This CDR3 has 15 residues. V lost 5 bases and J 2 bases, leaving 13 bases between the germline ends. Germline-derived CDR1 and CDR2 are LNHDA and SQIVND (reference sequence). CDR3 region: CASSVGEWGNQPQHF. The DNA of the CDR3 is TGTGCCAGTAGTGTGGGGGAATGGGGCAATCAGCCCCAGCATTTT.

In this sample, this clonotype turned up a few times. The V gene is TRBV27, the J gene TRBJ2-2; tentative D call: TRBD2 (5 bases). Deletions cut 3 bases from V and 4 bases from J, with 15 bases between. The CDR3 consists of 16 residues. Germline assignment: CDR1 MNHEY and CDR2 SMNVEV (reference sequence). Here the CDR3 reads CASSFSSGSVTGELFF. DNA for the CDR3: TGTGCCAGCAGTTTTTCCTCGGGGTCAGTCACCGGGGAGCTGTTTTTT.

This clonotype was recorded a few times. The rearrangement joins TRBV5-5 to TRBJ2-2; D is perhaps TRBD1 (6 bases). V was pared by 1 base and J by 6 bases, with 7 bases between. Germline values: CDR1 SGHKS, CDR2 YYEKEE (reference sequence). This CDR3 region has 13 residues. DNA for the CDR3: TGTGCCAGCAGCTTGTGGGGGCCCGGGGAGCTGTTTTTT. Translating it yields CASSLWGPGELFF.

The rearrangement joins TRBV18 to TRBJ1-1, with unresolved D. The CDR3 length is 13 residues. Germline V gene sequence: CDR1 KGHSH, CDR2 LQKENI. Trimming cost V 3 bases and J 1 base, with 6 bases left between them. Here the CDR3 reads CASSPSANTEAFF. The CDR3 DNA reads as TGTGCCAGCTCACCGTCAGCGAACACTGAAGCTTTCTTT.

CDR3 loop: CASSSRTQPQHF. CDR3 DNA sequence: TGTGCCAGCAGCTCAAGGACACAGCCCCAGCATTTT. The V and J genes are TRBV7-8 and TRBJ1-5, with a weak D call TRBD1 (5 bases). CDR3 size: 12 residues. Germline lookup yields CDR1 SGHVS and CDR2 FQNEAQ. Trimming took 4 bases from V and 7 from J, leaving 8 bases between them.

The V gene is TRBV6-5, the J gene TRBJ1-1; perhaps TRBD1 as D (5 bases). CDR1 is MNHEY, CDR2 SVGAGI, per germline. The CDR3 runs 15 residues. Trimming left V 5 bases short and J 0 bases short, with 13 bases between. The CDR3 DNA reads TGTGCCAGCAGTGCACAGGCCCCCTTGAACACTGAAGCTTTCTTT. This translates into CASSAQAPLNTEAFF.

The chain has TRBV7-9 and TRBJ2-5, with no clear D. V was trimmed by 5 bases and J by 4 bases, leaving 8 bases between them. The germline CDR1 and CDR2 sequences are SEHNR and FQNEAQ (reference sequence). This CDR3 region has 12 residues. Here the CDR3 reads CASSILGETQYF. CDR3 sequence (DNA): TGTGCCAGCAGCATTCTAGGAGAGACCCAGTACTTC.